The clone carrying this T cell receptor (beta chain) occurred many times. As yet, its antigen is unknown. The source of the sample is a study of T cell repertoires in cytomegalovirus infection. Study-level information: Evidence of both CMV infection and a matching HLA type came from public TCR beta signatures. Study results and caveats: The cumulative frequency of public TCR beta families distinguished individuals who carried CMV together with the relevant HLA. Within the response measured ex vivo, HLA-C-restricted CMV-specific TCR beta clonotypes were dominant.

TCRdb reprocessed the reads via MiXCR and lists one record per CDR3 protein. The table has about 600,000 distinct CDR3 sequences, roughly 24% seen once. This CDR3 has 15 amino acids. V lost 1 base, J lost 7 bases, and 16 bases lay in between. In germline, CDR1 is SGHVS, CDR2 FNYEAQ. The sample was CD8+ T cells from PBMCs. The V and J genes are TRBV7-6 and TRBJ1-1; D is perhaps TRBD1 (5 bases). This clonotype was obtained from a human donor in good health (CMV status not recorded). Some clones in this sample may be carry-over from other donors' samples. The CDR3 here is CASSLEGSGGDEAFF. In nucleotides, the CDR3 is TGTGCCAGCAGCTTAGAGGGTTCGGGGGGGGATGAAGCTTTCTTT.